Shown below are 17 T cell receptor beta chains from a single sample sequenced in a study of chemoradiotherapy in HPV16-positive cancers. Here immunoSEQ multiplex PCR was the method, and the copy in TCRdb shows in-frame clones only, minus some. The table lists roughly 12,000 clones, around 82% of them singletons. Sampling was performed from a patient who underwent chemoradiotherapy. These receptors came from a human donor with HPV-associated anogenital cancer.

V gene TRBV11-3 combines with J gene TRBJ2-1; D may match TRBD1 or TRBD2 (5 bases each). This CDR3 is 14 amino acids long. Germline loops: CDR1 SGHNT, CDR2 YENEEA. Trimming took 3 bases from V and 6 from J, leaving 12 bases between them. CDR3 in DNA: TGTGCCAGCAGCTTTGGGGACGTGGCCAATGAGCAGTTCTTC. Encoded protein: CASSFGDVANEQFF.

The chain combines TRBV5-4 with TRBJ2-5; no reliable D call. The CDR3 runs to 11 residues. CDR1 SGHNT and CDR2 YYREEE come from the germline V gene (reference sequence). With 4 bases removed from V and 1 base from J, the gap between germline ends came to 2 bases. The CDR3 DNA reads as TGTGCCAGCAGCGGCCAAGAGACCCAGTACTTC. Protein product: CASSGQETQYF.

The chain couples TRBV6-5 to TRBJ2-3; 7 nucleotides match TRBD1. CDR1 is MNHEY, CDR2 SVGAGI, per germline. The CDR3 has 14 amino acids. J gave up 5 bases and V 4 bases, and 6 bases lay outside the gene matches. This CDR3 reads CASSLDRAIDTQYF. In DNA form, the CDR3 reads TGTGCCAGCAGTTTAGACAGGGCGATAGATACGCAGTATTTT.

The genes are TRBV19 and TRBJ2-2, with TRBD1 identical over 9 bases. The length of the CDR3 is 15 residues. Germline lookup yields CDR1 LNHDA and CDR2 SQIVND (reference sequence). Trimming took 5 bases from V and 7 from J; bases not matched to a gene: 8. CDR3 DNA sequence: TGTGCCAGTAGTGTCCCGGGACAGGGCTACGGGGAGCTGTTTTTT. Its protein is CASSVPGQGYGELFF.

This clone was found a few times. V gene TRBV18 combines with J gene TRBJ1-5, with D possibly matching TRBD1 (6 bases). Germline V gene lookup returns CDR1 KGHSH and CDR2 LQKENI. The CDR3 runs to 17 residues. V was cut by 2 bases and J by 0 bases, with 14 bases left in between. The CDR3 spells CASSPRSTGNSNQPQHF. The CDR3 coding sequence is TGTGCCAGCTCACCAAGATCTACAGGGAATAGCAATCAGCCCCAGCATTTT.

The chain joins TRBV6-6 to TRBJ2-3; no definite D call. Germline-derived CDR1 and CDR2 are MNHNY and SVGAGI (reference sequence). The CDR3 has 14 residues. V gave up 6 bases and J gave up 4 bases, with 14 bases separating them. CDR3 residues: CASSPVAPPDTQYF. The CDR3 nucleotides are TGTGCCAGCAGCCCGGTCGCACCCCCAGATACGCAGTATTTT.

V and J are TRBV14 and TRBJ2-7, with D uncertain. Germline values: CDR1 SGHDN, CDR2 FVKESK. The CDR3 extends over 13 amino acids. Deletions cut 6 bases from V and 2 bases from J, with 11 bases between. CDR3 nucleotide sequence: TGTGCCAGCAGTTTGTCCCTCACCTACGAGCAGTACTTC. As protein: CASSLSLTYEQYF.

V gene TRBV10-3 combines with J gene TRBJ1-5; D might be TRBD1 (5 bases). Germline assignment: CDR1 ENHRY and CDR2 SYGVKD. This CDR3 region has 12 residues. The V gene lost 8 bases and the J gene lost 3 bases, with 8 bases spanning the gap. CDR3 in DNA: TGTGCCATCGCGGGGGTCAATCAGCCCCAGCATTTT. This encodes CAIAGVNQPQHF.

The rearrangement uses TRBV15 and TRBJ1-2; no clear D gene. CDR3 length: 11 residues. Trimming took off 11 bases at V and 7 bases at J, with 14 bases between the two ends. Germline V gene data show CDR1 as LNHNV and CDR2 as YYDKDF (reference sequence). In DNA form, the CDR3 reads TGTGCCTCTCAGCTCCTATCTGGCTACACCTTC. This gives the protein CASQLLSGYTF. Variable domain in full (rest from reference TRBV15 and TRBJ1-2): DAMVIQNPRYQVTQFGKPVTLSCSQTLNHNVMYWYQQKSSQAPKLLFHYYDKDFNNEADTPDNFQSRRPNTSFCFLDIRSPGLGDTAMYLCASQLLSGYTFGSGTRLTVV.

There are a few counts of this clone. The V and J genes are TRBV28 and TRBJ2-3, with 9 bases fitting TRBD2. The V gene end was trimmed by 5 bases and the J gene end by 1 base; junction bases not matched to a gene: 16. The germline V gene has CDR1 MDHEN and CDR2 SYDVKM. This CDR3 spans 19 amino acids. CDR3 bases: TGTGCCAGCAGTGGAACCTGGGGTAGCGGGGGTGAACGCACAGATACGCAGTATTTT. The encoded protein is CASSGTWGSGGERTDTQYF.

The chain carries TRBV9 and TRBJ2-3; D remains unclear. The V end lost 4 bases, the J end lost 5 bases, and 8 bases lay between the germline ends. The V gene's germline CDR1 is SGDLS and CDR2 YYNGEE. CDR3 length: 12 amino acids. The CDR3 bases are TGTGCCAGCAGCCCCGCCGGAGATACGCAGTATTTT. Its translation: CASSPAGDTQYF. Combining the CDR3 with reference TRBV9 and TRBJ2-3 gives the whole variable domain DSGVTQTPKHLITATGQRVTLRCSPRSGDLSVYWYQQSLDQGLQFLIQYYNGEERAKGNILERFSAQQFPDLHSELNLSSLELGDSALYFCASSPAGDTQYFGPGTRLTVL.

The gene calls are TRBV9 and TRBJ2-6, with unresolved D. CDR1 SGDLS and CDR2 YYNGEE come from the germline V gene. The CDR3 is 17 residues long. V was trimmed by 4 bases and J by 0 bases, leaving 14 bases between them. CDR3 loop: CASSTRPVLSGANVLTF. CDR3 bases: TGTGCCAGCAGCACCCGACCGGTCCTCTCTGGGGCCAACGTCCTGACTTTC. Combining the CDR3 with reference TRBV9 and TRBJ2-6 gives the whole variable domain DSGVTQTPKHLITATGQRVTLRCSPRSGDLSVYWYQQSLDQGLQFLIQYYNGEERAKGNILERFSAQQFPDLHSELNLSSLELGDSALYFCASSTRPVLSGANVLTFGAGSRLTVL.

This clone was observed once. The chain carries TRBV7-3 and TRBJ2-3, with 8 nucleotides matching TRBD1. This CDR3 has 17 amino acids. Per the germline V gene, CDR1 is SGHTA and CDR2 is FQGTGA. The junction had 8 bases not matched to a gene; V was cut back by 1 base and J by 2 bases. CDR3 in amino acids: CASSLRGPGGDTDTQYF. The DNA for the CDR3 is TGTGCCAGCAGCTTAAGGGGTCCAGGGGGCGACACAGATACGCAGTATTTT.

In nucleotides, the CDR3 is TGTGCCAGCAGCGTAGGGGGGGATCTAGCCAAAAACATTCAGTACTTC. It codes for CASSVGGDLAKNIQYF. The chain has TRBV9 and TRBJ2-4, with D tentatively TRBD2 (6 bases). The CDR3 has 16 residues. The V gene lost 0 bases and the J gene lost 0 bases, with 10 bases spanning the gap. Germline loops: CDR1 SGDLS, CDR2 YYNGEE.

The chain uses TRBV10-3 and TRBJ1-3, with D uncertain. Germline loops: CDR1 ENHRY, CDR2 SYGVKD. Trimming left V 8 bases short and J 3 bases short, with 11 bases between. The CDR3 spans 13 residues. Here the CDR3 reads CAISFGSGNTIYF. In DNA, the CDR3 is TGTGCCATCTCATTTGGGAGTGGAAACACCATATATTTT.

CDR3 nucleotide sequence: TGTGCCAGCACCAATCCGGGAGAATACGAGCAGTACTTC. Its protein is CASTNPGEYEQYF. V gene TRBV5-4 combines with J gene TRBJ2-7, with D possibly being TRBD2 (6 bases). The CDR3 totals 13 residues. V lost 6 bases and J 4 bases, leaving 14 bases between the germline ends. In germline, CDR1 is SGHNT, CDR2 YYREEE (reference sequence).

The count of this clone is one. CDR3 DNA sequence: TGTGCCAGCAGCTTAGCTCGCAGGGTCGACTCTGGAAACACCATATATTTT. Translating gives CASSLARRVDSGNTIYF. The chain recombines TRBV7-2 with TRBJ1-3; D possibly corresponds to TRBD1 (5 bases). CDR1 is SGHTA, CDR2 FQGNSA, per germline. This CDR3 region has 17 residues. The V end lost 0 bases, the J end lost 0 bases, and 12 bases lay between the germline ends.